The 9 T cell receptor beta chains listed next were all sequenced from one sample in a study of T cell responses to AZD1222 COVID-19 vaccine. Sequenced by immunoSEQ multiplex PCR; TCRdb stores in-frame clones only, minus some. Of 150,000 to 200,000 clones listed, under 95% are singletons. The input for sequencing was peripheral blood, taken 28 days after the second AZD1222 dose. All receptors derive from an adult who received the AZD1222 COVID-19 vaccine.

The V call is TRBV21-1, the J call TRBJ1-6; no DNA check was done on the table's D call, TRBD1. TRBV21-1 is annotated as a pseudogene. The CDR3 consists of 18 residues. The CDR3 here is CASSWVGDTTEYHSPLHF. The DNA of the CDR3 is TGTGCCAGCAGCTGGGTTGGGGACACGACAGAATATCATTCACCCCTCCACTTT.

This clone was found once. The rearrangement uses TRBV12-3 or TRBV12-4 and TRBJ1-2; no clear D gene. V was cut by 8 bases and J by 3 bases, with 10 bases left in between. CDR3 size: 12 residues. The CDR3 reads CASCGLDYGYTF. In DNA form, the CDR3 reads TGTGCCAGCTGTGGGCTGGACTATGGCTACACCTTC.

V gene TRBV7-2 combines with J gene TRBJ2-1, with TRBD2 identical over 7 bases. There are 18 residues in the CDR3. V trimming: 6 bases; J trimming: 0 bases; junction bases outside the gene matches: 14. CDR1 SGHTA and CDR2 FQGNSA come from the germline V gene. CDR3 nucleotides: TGTGCCAGCAGATCCGGACTTACCGGGGGGTTCTCCTACAATGAGCAGTTCTTC. Translation: CASRSGLTGGFSYNEQFF.

This clone was seen more than once but under ten times. J is TRBJ2-1 and V is TRBV28, with 11 bases lining up with TRBD2. With V trimmed by 2 bases and J by 7 bases, 7 bases remained unmatched. CDR3 length equals 16 residues. CDR1 and CDR2 (germline): MDHEN, SYDVKM. The CDR3 reads CASSLLSSGRLNEQFF. As DNA, the CDR3 is TGTGCCAGCAGTTTACTTTCTAGCGGGAGGTTGAATGAGCAGTTCTTC.

This rearrangement joins TRBV7-8 to TRBJ1-2; the D is unclear. Germline values: CDR1 SGHVS, CDR2 FQNEAQ. This CDR3 region has 13 residues. V shed 2 bases and J shed 8 bases, with 12 bases lying between them. The CDR3 protein is CASSLSLTLGYTF. The CDR3 nucleotides read TGTGCCAGCAGCTTATCTCTCACTCTGGGCTACACCTTC.

This clone showed up just a few times. The rearrangement joins TRBV11-2 to TRBJ1-1, with 9 bases identical to TRBD1. V trimming: 5 bases; J trimming: 4 bases; junction bases outside the gene matches: 5. The CDR3 runs to 14 residues. Germline V CDR1 and CDR2: SGHAT, FQNNGV. The CDR3 reads CASSTGTGTTEAFF. CDR3 in DNA: TGTGCCAGCAGCACCGGGACAGGGACCACTGAAGCTTTCTTT.

This clone was counted once. V usage is TRBV29-1 and J usage is TRBJ1-3; D is uncertain. The CDR3 sequence is 13 residues long. Germline loops: CDR1 SQVTM, CDR2 ANQGSEA. Trimming cost V 5 bases and J 0 bases, with 8 bases left between them. CDR3 sequence: CSVYSPSGNTIYF. The CDR3, as DNA: TGCAGCGTTTATAGTCCCTCTGGAAACACCATATATTTT.

The chain is built from TRBV10-3 and TRBJ1-1; D remains ambiguous. The CDR3 loop spans 17 amino acids. Between the trimmed V and J ends, which lost 3 bases and 5 bases, there was a span of 22 bases. Germline assignment: CDR1 ENHRY and CDR2 SYGVKD. The CDR3 is CAISENPAGKGGTEAFF. DNA of the CDR3: TGTGCCATCAGTGAAAACCCGGCAGGAAAAGGAGGAACTGAAGCTTTCTTT.

The chain combines TRBV12-3 or TRBV12-4 with TRBJ1-1, with D uncertain. V was trimmed by 3 bases and J by 2 bases, leaving 7 bases between them. This CDR3 comprises 13 residues. CDR3 in DNA: TGTGCCAGCAGTTTGTGGGGTAACACTGAAGCTTTCTTT. Encoded protein: CASSLWGNTEAFF.